The following is a T cell receptor beta chain sequence with its context. The data were obtained in a study of control samples from healthy donors and cancer patients. The repertoire was sequenced with immunoSEQ multiplex PCR; TCRdb's copy has only in-frame clones and lacks some. The profile shows about 58,000 clones, around 87% of them singletons. There are 13 residues in the CDR3. The germline CDR1 and CDR2 sequences are SGHRS and YFSETQ. Trimming shortened V by 5 bases and J by 1 base, and 9 bases separated the two germline ends. This chain joins TRBV5-1 and TRBJ2-5; D might be TRBD2 (5 bases). Sequencing was carried out using PBMCs. The source of this sequence is a woman in her sixties with lung cancer. The CDR3 here is CASSEGSQETQYF. The CDR3 DNA follows: TGCGCCAGCAGTGAGGGCAGCCAAGAGACCCAGTACTTC.